Each of the 14 T cell receptor beta chains below was sequenced from the same sample in a study of technical replicates of blood from a handful of donors. The assay was immunoSEQ multiplex PCR, and TCRdb's table has in-frame clones only and misses some. The table records approximately 81,000 clones, about 94% of them present only once. Sequenced material: T cells isolated from PBMCs. Receptors were obtained from a human donor in good health.

The rearrangement joins TRBV4-1 to TRBJ1-1; 7 bases agree with TRBD1. J gave up 6 bases and V 4 bases, and 14 bases lay outside the gene matches. Germline CDR1 MGHRA, CDR2 YSYEKL. This CDR3 has 16 amino acids. CDR3 amino acids: CASSRIQGLGEAEAFF. The CDR3 bases are TGCGCCAGCAGCCGTATACAGGGGTTGGGGGAGGCTGAAGCTTTCTTT.

The gene calls are TRBV7-9 and TRBJ2-7; TRBD2 aligns across 7 bases. Germline V CDR1 and CDR2: SEHNR, FQNEAQ (reference sequence). J was trimmed by 0 bases and V by 1 base; bases with no gene match: 9. The CDR3 covers 17 residues. The CDR3 nucleotides are TGTGCCAGCAGCTTAGGGATAGCGGGTCAGAGCTCCTACGAGCAGTACTTC. It translates to CASSLGIAGQSSYEQYF.

The chain joins TRBV9 to TRBJ2-3; tentatively, D is TRBD1 (5 bases). This CDR3 region has 14 residues. V lost 4 bases, J lost 4 bases, and 13 bases lay in between. Germline CDR1 and CDR2: SGDLS and YYNGEE. CDR3 sequence reads: CASSLRSGPDTQYF. The CDR3 nucleotides read TGTGCCAGCAGCTTACGATCAGGGCCAGATACGCAGTATTTT.

The chain joins TRBV5-1 to TRBJ2-1, with 14 positions matching TRBD2. Germline-derived CDR1 and CDR2 are SGHRS and YFSETQ. The CDR3 sequence is 16 residues long. V shed 0 bases and J 9 bases; nucleotides not matched to a gene: 5. The CDR3 loop is CASSLALGLAGVEQFF. Here the CDR3 DNA reads TGCGCCAGCAGCTTGGCCCTGGGACTAGCGGGAGTTGAGCAGTTCTTC.

The V and J genes are TRBV7-9 and TRBJ2-7; D is perhaps TRBD2 (5 bases). This CDR3 is built from 13 residues. Germline V gene data show CDR1 as SEHNR and CDR2 as FQNEAQ (reference sequence). V lost 1 base, J lost 5 bases, and 9 bases lay in between. As DNA, the CDR3 is TGTGCCAGCAGCTTAGATCTGACTAACGAGCAGTACTTC. Protein: CASSLDLTNEQYF.

J is TRBJ2-3 and V is TRBV28; maybe TRBD2 (5 bases). CDR3 length: 14 amino acids. Per germline, CDR1 MDHEN and CDR2 SYDVKM. Trimming left V 3 bases short and J 4 bases short, with 11 bases between. Here the CDR3 DNA reads TGTGCCAGCAGTTTGGCCGGGAAATCAGATACGCAGTATTTT. Translation gives CASSLAGKSDTQYF.

This chain joins TRBV10-3 and TRBJ2-7; D perhaps matches TRBD2 (6 bases). The CDR3 contains 16 residues. Trimming removed 2 bases from V and 5 bases from J, with 19 bases in between. Germline V gene sequence: CDR1 ENHRY, CDR2 SYGVKD. CDR3 protein: CAISEEPHGGPDEQYF. CDR3 nucleotide sequence: TGTGCCATCAGTGAGGAGCCCCACGGGGGACCTGACGAGCAGTACTTC.

CDR3 protein: CASRVTGGGQETQYF. The CDR3 DNA is TGTGCCAGCAGAGTCACAGGGGGAGGCCAAGAGACCCAGTACTTC. The J gene is TRBJ2-5, the V gene TRBV6-6; the match to TRBD1 covers 8 bases. Germline loops: CDR1 MNHNY, CDR2 SVGAGI (reference sequence). CDR3 length equals 15 residues. J lost 1 base, V lost 6 bases, and 7 bases had no gene match.

The V gene is TRBV4-3, the J gene TRBJ2-1; no reliable D call. V lost 0 bases, J lost 3 bases, and 9 bases lay in between. In germline, CDR1 is LGHNA, CDR2 YSLEER. CDR3 length: 15 amino acids. In DNA form, the CDR3 reads TGCGCCAGCAGCCAAGAAGACACAGTCTACAATGAGCAGTTCTTC. Its translation: CASSQEDTVYNEQFF.

CDR3: CSVGPSGRIPGELFF. The CDR3 DNA sequence: TGCAGCGTTGGTCCTAGCGGGAGGATCCCCGGGGAGCTGTTTTTT. The V gene is TRBV29-1, the J gene TRBJ2-2; 11 nucleotides match TRBD2. Trimming removed 4 bases from V and 6 bases from J; junction bases left unmatched: 7. Germline V lookup: CDR1 SQVTM, CDR2 ANQGSEA. The CDR3 is made up of 15 amino acids.

The V gene is TRBV9, the J gene TRBJ2-1; TRBD1 might be the D (6 bases). The V end was cut by 3 bases, the J end by 10 bases, with 17 bases between. The CDR3 is made up of 14 amino acids. Germline CDR1 is SGDLS and CDR2 is YYNGEE. CDR3 in DNA: TGTGCCAGCAGCGCGGTTAATACAGGGCACGAGCAGTTCTTC. Its protein product is CASSAVNTGHEQFF.

The chain joins TRBV18 to TRBJ2-7, with 8 bases lining up with TRBD1. J was trimmed by 4 bases and V by 3 bases; bases with no gene match: 2. CDR1 and CDR2 from the germline V gene are KGHSH and LQKENI. This CDR3 is 13 amino acids long. The chain's CDR3 is CASSPGQVYEQYF. The CDR3 DNA reads as TGTGCCAGCTCACCGGGACAGGTTTACGAGCAGTACTTC.

The chain combines TRBV7-3 with TRBJ2-2; TRBD2 agrees at 7 bases. CDR1 and CDR2 from the germline V gene are SGHTA and FQGTGA. This CDR3 contains 14 residues. Trimming at V came to 5 bases and at J to 7 bases, leaving 7 bases not matched to a gene. In DNA form, the CDR3 reads TGTGCCAGCAGCCCCACTAGCGCCATCGGGGAGCTGTTTTTT. Translating gives CASSPTSAIGELFF.

The chain has TRBV18 and TRBJ2-7; D may be TRBD1 (6 bases). This CDR3 has 14 amino acids. Germline V lookup: CDR1 KGHSH, CDR2 LQKENI. The V end was cut by 0 bases, the J end by 3 bases, with 9 bases between. CDR3 in amino acids: CASSPPGQNYEQYF. In DNA, the CDR3 is TGTGCCAGCTCACCACCCGGACAGAACTACGAGCAGTACTTC.